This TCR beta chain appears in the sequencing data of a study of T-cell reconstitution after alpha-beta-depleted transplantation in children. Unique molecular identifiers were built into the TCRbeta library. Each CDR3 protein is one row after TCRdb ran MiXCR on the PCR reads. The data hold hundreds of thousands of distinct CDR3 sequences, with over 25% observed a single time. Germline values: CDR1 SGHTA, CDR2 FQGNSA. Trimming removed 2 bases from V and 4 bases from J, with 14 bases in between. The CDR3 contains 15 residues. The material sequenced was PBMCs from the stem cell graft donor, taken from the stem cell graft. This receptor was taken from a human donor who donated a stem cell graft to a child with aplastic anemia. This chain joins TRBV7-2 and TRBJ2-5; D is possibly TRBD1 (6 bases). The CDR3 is CASSLRRQGRETQYF. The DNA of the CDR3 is TGTGCCAGCAGCTTACGCCGGCAGGGGAGAGAGACCCAGTACTTC.